The 18 T cell receptor beta chains presented below share a single source sample, sequenced in a study of cytomegalovirus exposure and HLA in healthy donors. The PCR made use of 60 Vbeta and 13 Jbeta primers. Data came from immunoSEQ multiplex PCR; TCRdb stores just in-frame clones and leaves some out. The sample holds 55,000 to 70,000 clones; 83% are singletons and the top ten take roughly 1.5%. The sequenced sample was PBMCs. The receptor source for this set is a human donor in good health.

The table lists this clone with a count of one. This sequence joins TRBV7-2 and TRBJ2-7; TRBD2 agrees at 8 bases. The CDR3 extends over 19 amino acids. Losses at the gene ends were 1 base for V and 1 base for J; bases not matched to a gene: 15. CDR1 is SGHTA and CDR2 is FQGNSA in the germline V gene. CDR3 region: CASSLGGNVGAGVSYEQYF. In DNA, the CDR3 is TGTGCCAGCAGCTTAGGAGGTAATGTGGGAGCGGGAGTTTCCTACGAGCAGTACTTC. Using reference TRBV7-2 and TRBJ2-7 for the parts outside the CDR3, the full variable domain is GAGVSQSPSNKVTEKGKDVELRCDPISGHTALYWYRQSLGQGLEFLIYFQGNSAPDKSGLPSDRFSAERTGGSVSTLTIQRTQQEDSAVYLCASSLGGNVGAGVSYEQYFGPGTRLTVT.

J is TRBJ1-1 and V is TRBV4-2; TRBD1 agrees at 7 bases. The CDR3 sequence is 15 residues long. Germline assignment: CDR1 LGHNA and CDR2 YNFKEQ. The junction had 6 bases not matched to a gene; V was cut back by 0 bases and J by 5 bases. The CDR3: CASSQDHGTETEAFF. DNA of the CDR3: TGTGCCAGCAGCCAAGACCACGGGACAGAGACTGAAGCTTTCTTT.

The chain carries TRBV12-5 and TRBJ2-7, with TRBD2 as a possible D gene (6 bases). Trimming took off 5 bases at V and 2 bases at J, with 16 bases between the two ends. There are 15 residues in the CDR3. CDR1 and CDR2 from the germline V gene are LGHNT and FRNRAP. The DNA for the CDR3 is TGTGCTAGTGGTCTCGCTCTCGGGGGTACCTACGAGCAGTACTTC. Its protein product is CASGLALGGTYEQYF.

The count of this clone is one. The chain uses TRBV2 and TRBJ1-1; TRBD1 agrees at 9 bases. After removal of 3 bases from V and 10 bases from J, the junction contained 9 bases not matched to a gene. The CDR3 sequence is 14 residues long. CDR1 SNHLY and CDR2 FYNNEI come from the germline V gene. The CDR3 sequence: CASSDLIGTGRAFF. The CDR3 region has the DNA TGTGCCAGCAGTGATCTTATCGGGACAGGGCGAGCTTTCTTT.

This clone came up a few times. This chain joins TRBV7-2 and TRBJ2-7; 12 nucleotides match TRBD2. Trimming took 1 base from V and 4 from J; bases not matched to a gene: 5. The germline V gene has CDR1 SGHTA and CDR2 FQGNSA. CDR3 length: 16 residues. CDR3 DNA sequence: TGTGCCAGCAGCTTAGAGGCTAGCGGGGGGGGGTACGAGCAGTACTTC. Protein sequence: CASSLEASGGGYEQYF.

This clone showed up just a few times. J is TRBJ1-5 and V is TRBV1; TRBD1, the table's D call, lacks a check against the DNA. TRBV1 is a listed pseudogene. The CDR3 spans 19 residues. CDR3 bases: TGCACCAGCAGCCAAGGTCTGCCTGTGGGGGACAGCGGAGATCAGCCCCAGCATTTT. This gives the protein CTSSQGLPVGDSGDQPQHF.

The CDR3 here is CASSQDTGESSYEQYF. CDR3 nucleotides: TGTGCCAGCAGCCAAGATACGGGGGAGAGCTCCTACGAGCAGTACTTC. The chain links TRBV4-2 to TRBJ2-7, with D possibly being TRBD2 (6 bases). Germline loops: CDR1 LGHNA, CDR2 YNFKEQ. Trimming shortened V by 0 bases and J by 0 bases, and 12 bases separated the two germline ends. CDR3 size: 16 residues.

V is TRBV5-6 and J is TRBJ2-5, with D unclear. CDR3 size: 14 residues. V lost 2 bases and J lost 1, with 9 bases in between. Germline V CDR1 and CDR2: SGHDT, YYEEEE. CDR3 sequence: CASSFVASQETQYF. CDR3 bases: TGTGCCAGCAGCTTTGTGGCAAGCCAAGAGACCCAGTACTTC.

The chain joins TRBV7-2 to TRBJ1-2; D not certain. Trimming stripped 6 bases from V and 2 bases from J, with 10 bases between. Germline loops: CDR1 SGHTA, CDR2 FQGNSA. The CDR3 sequence is 13 residues long. The DNA for the CDR3 is TGTGCCAGCAGAAAATCCGGGAACTATGGCTACACCTTC. Translating it yields CASRKSGNYGYTF.

The genes are TRBV10-3 and TRBJ2-2; D is perhaps TRBD2 (6 bases). The germline V gene encodes CDR1 ENHRY and CDR2 SYGVKD. Between the trimmed V and J ends, which lost 8 bases and 2 bases, there was a span of 12 bases. The CDR3 covers 14 residues. The CDR3 DNA sequence: TGTGCCATCGGACCGGGACTTAACACCGGGGAGCTGTTTTTT. Protein product: CAIGPGLNTGELFF.

This rearrangement joins TRBV7-3 to TRBJ2-3; a possible D gene is TRBD2 (6 bases). The CDR3 loop spans 16 amino acids. The V end lost 1 base, the J end lost 2 bases, and 13 bases lay between the germline ends. CDR1 is SGHTA, CDR2 FQGTGA, per germline. CDR3 residues: CASSLSSSGTTDTQYF. As DNA, the CDR3 is TGTGCCAGCAGCTTAAGTAGTAGCGGAACCACAGATACGCAGTATTTT.

The chain uses TRBV7-9 and TRBJ1-2; 7 bases agree with TRBD1. The CDR3 loop spans 13 amino acids. Germline CDR1 SEHNR, CDR2 FQNEAQ (reference sequence). After removal of 5 bases from V and 3 bases from J, the junction contained 3 bases not matched to a gene. CDR3 region: CASSGTAHYGYTF. The CDR3 nucleotides read TGTGCCAGCAGCGGGACAGCTCACTATGGCTACACCTTC. Drawing the rest from reference TRBV7-9 and TRBJ1-2, the complete variable domain is DTGVSQNPRHKITKRGQNVTFRCDPISEHNRLYWYRQTLGQGPEFLTYFQNEAQLEKSRLLSDRFSAERPKGSFSTLEIQRTEQGDSAMYLCASSGTAHYGYTFGSGTRLTVV.

With respect to this clone: The junction differs from germline at one of its ends, possibly a read error. The chain couples TRBV7-7 to TRBJ2-2; D call uncertain. Germline lookup yields CDR1 SSHAT and CDR2 FNYEAQ (reference sequence). The CDR3 runs 13 residues. The CDR3 protein is CASSSVNTGELFF. CDR3 nucleotide sequence: TGTGCTAGCAGCTCAGTGAACACCGGGGAGCTGTTTTTT. Full variable domain (outside the CDR3, taken from reference TRBV7-7 and TRBJ2-2): GAGVSQSPRYKVTKRGQDVTLRCDPISSHATLYWYQQALGQGPEFLTYFNYEAQPDKSGLPSDRFSAERPEGSISTLTIQRTEQRDSAMYRCASSSVNTGELFFGEGSRLTVL.

The count of this clone is one. The rearrangement uses TRBV30 and TRBJ2-5; D perhaps matches TRBD1 (5 bases). The CDR3 spans 13 residues. The germline V and J ends were trimmed by 4 bases and 7 bases, with 16 bases remaining between them. Germline V lookup: CDR1 GTSNPN, CDR2 SVGIG (reference sequence). The CDR3 bases are TGTGCCTGGATTCGCAGGGAAGGATGGACCCAGTACTTC. Translating it yields CAWIRREGWTQYF.

This clone was seen only a few times. V is TRBV5-6 and J is TRBJ2-7; 12 bases match TRBD2. With V trimmed by 4 bases and J by 9 bases, 8 bases remained unmatched. Germline CDR1 is SGHDT and CDR2 is YYEEEE. The CDR3 runs 14 residues. The CDR3 reads CASSGGLAGYVQYF. CDR3 coding DNA: TGTGCCAGCAGCGGCGGACTAGCGGGATATGTGCAGTACTTC.

The CDR3 bases are TGTGCCAGCTCACCACCGGGGACAGGGGGCACAGATACGCAGTATTTT. Protein: CASSPPGTGGTDTQYF. The chain links TRBV18 to TRBJ2-3; 10 bases are shared with TRBD1. V dropped 0 bases and J dropped 1; count of bases not matched to a gene: 1. From germline, CDR1 is KGHSH and CDR2 LQKENI. The CDR3 has 16 amino acids.

The gene calls are TRBV27 and TRBJ1-2; tentatively, D is TRBD1 (5 bases). The CDR3 extends over 11 amino acids. CDR1 MNHEY and CDR2 SMNVEV come from the germline V gene (reference sequence). Trimming took 6 bases from V and 5 from J, leaving 7 bases between them. The CDR3 sequence: CASSGGYGYTF. In DNA form, the CDR3 reads TGTGCCAGCAGCGGGGGGTATGGCTACACCTTC.

This chain connects TRBV5-1 to TRBJ1-3; TRBD1 aligns across 8 bases. The CDR3 sequence is 18 residues long. Germline V gene sequence: CDR1 SGHRS, CDR2 YFSETQ. The V and J ends lost 4 bases and 0 bases, in that order; junction bases with no gene match: 12. CDR3 bases: TGCGCCAGCAGCCACGGGACAGGTCCCTTTCCCTCTGGAAACACCATATATTTT. Its translation is CASSHGTGPFPSGNTIYF.